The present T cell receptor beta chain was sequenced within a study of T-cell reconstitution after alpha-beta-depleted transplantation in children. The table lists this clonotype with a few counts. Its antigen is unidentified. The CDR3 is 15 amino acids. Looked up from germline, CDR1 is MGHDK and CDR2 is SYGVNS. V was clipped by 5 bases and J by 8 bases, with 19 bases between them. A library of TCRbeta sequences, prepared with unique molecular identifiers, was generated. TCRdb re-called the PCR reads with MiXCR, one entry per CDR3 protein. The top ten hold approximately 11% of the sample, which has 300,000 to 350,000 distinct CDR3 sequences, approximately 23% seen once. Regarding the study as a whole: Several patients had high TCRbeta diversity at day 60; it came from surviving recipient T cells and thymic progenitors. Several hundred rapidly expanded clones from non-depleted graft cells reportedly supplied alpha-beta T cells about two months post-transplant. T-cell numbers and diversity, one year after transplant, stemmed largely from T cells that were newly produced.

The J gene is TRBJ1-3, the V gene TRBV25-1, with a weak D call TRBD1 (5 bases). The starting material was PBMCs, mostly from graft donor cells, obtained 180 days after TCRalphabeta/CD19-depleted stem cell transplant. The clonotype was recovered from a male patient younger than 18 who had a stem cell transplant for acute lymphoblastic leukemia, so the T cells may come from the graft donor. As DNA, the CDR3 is TGTGCCAGCAGTCAGGGAGGGTTAAACTCTGACACCATATATTTT. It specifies CASSQGGLNSDTIYF.